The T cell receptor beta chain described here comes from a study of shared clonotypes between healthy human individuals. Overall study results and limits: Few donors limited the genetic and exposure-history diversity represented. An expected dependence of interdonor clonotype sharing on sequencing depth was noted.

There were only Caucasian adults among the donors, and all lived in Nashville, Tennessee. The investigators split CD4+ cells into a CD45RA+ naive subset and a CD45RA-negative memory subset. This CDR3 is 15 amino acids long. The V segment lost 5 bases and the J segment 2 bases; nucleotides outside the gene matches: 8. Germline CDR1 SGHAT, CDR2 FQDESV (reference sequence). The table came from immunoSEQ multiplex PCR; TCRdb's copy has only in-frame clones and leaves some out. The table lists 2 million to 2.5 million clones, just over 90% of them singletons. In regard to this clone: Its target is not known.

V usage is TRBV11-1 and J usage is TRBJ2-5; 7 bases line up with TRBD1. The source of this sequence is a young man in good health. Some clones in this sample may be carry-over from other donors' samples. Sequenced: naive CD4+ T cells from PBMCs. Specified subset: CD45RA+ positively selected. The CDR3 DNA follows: TGTGCCAGCAGCCCCGGGACAGTAGAGCAAGAGACCCAGTACTTC. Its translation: CASSPGTVEQETQYF.